The sequence of this T cell receptor (beta chain) was determined in a study of cytomegalovirus exposure and HLA in healthy donors. Study background: The early release's HLA-typed donors yielded 78 million or so unique TCRs.

The CDR3 covers 12 residues. Germline V gene lookup returns CDR1 MDHEN and CDR2 SYDVKM. V was pared by 8 bases and J by 6 bases, with 12 bases between. It was with 60 Vbeta and 13 Jbeta primers that the PCR ran. Here immunoSEQ multiplex PCR was the method, and the copy in TCRdb shows in-frame clones only, minus some. The sample includes roughly 200,000 clones, around four fifths seen only once; the top ten take roughly 0.71%. This clone appeared once. Its cognate antigen is unknown. Study-wide findings and caveats: Researchers reportedly found TCR beta sequences accurately predicted most subjects' HLA-A and HLA-B alleles. Later analysis revealed greater clonal expansion in HLA-associated TCR beta chains than in equally common others.

Sequencing used PBMCs. This sequence joins TRBV28 and TRBJ2-3, with D possibly matching TRBD2 (6 bases). This receptor was obtained from a boy aged 2 to 10 in good health and CMV-seronegative. CDR3 sequence reads: CASGGGGDTQYF. CDR3 nucleotide sequence: TGTGCCAGCGGGGGTGGGGGGGATACGCAGTATTTT.